This T cell receptor (beta chain) was observed in a study of T cell repertoires in cytomegalovirus infection. Study information: Public TCR beta signatures provided an indication of both CMV infection and a matching HLA type.

This clonotype was counted only a few times. Its target is unknown. Findings and limits, study-wide: In two of eight donors, the top clonotype was HLA-C-restricted CMV-specific.

V lost 6 bases to trimming and J lost 3 bases, with 15 bases between them. The CDR3 spans 15 residues. Germline V CDR1 and CDR2: MNHEY, SVGEGT. Via MiXCR, TCRdb re-called the reads, giving one row per CDR3 protein. The sample has tens of thousands of distinct CDR3 sequences; roughly 21% are singletons. J is TRBJ2-4 and V is TRBV6-2 or TRBV6-3; D perhaps matches TRBD2 (7 bases). This specimen was CD8+ T cells from cultured PBMCs, taken from culture after CMV antigen stimulation. This receptor was identified in a human donor in good health (CMV status not recorded). Some clones in this sample may be carry-over from other donors' samples. The CDR3 sequence is CASSPEGGVKNIQYF. The CDR3 coding sequence is TGTGCCAGCAGCCCCGAGGGGGGGGTCAAAAACATTCAGTACTTC.